These 18 T cell receptor beta chains share one sample of origin, sequenced in a study of cytomegalovirus exposure and HLA in healthy donors. PCR amplification relied on 60 Vbeta primers (plus 13 Jbeta primers). Method: immunoSEQ multiplex PCR; TCRdb's copy keeps in-frame clones and lacks some. The table shows 150,000 to 200,000 clones, with approximately 75% occurring only once. Sequencing was performed on PBMCs. Every receptor here comes from a woman aged 18-35 years in good health and CMV-seronegative.

The chain joins TRBV27 to TRBJ2-7; 11 nucleotides agree with TRBD2. The CDR3 runs 14 residues. Losses at the gene ends were 5 bases for V and 3 bases for J; bases not matched to a gene: 3. The germline CDR1 and CDR2 sequences are MNHEY and SMNVEV (reference sequence). The CDR3 spells CASSGTSGYYEQYF. As DNA, the CDR3 is TGTGCCAGCAGTGGGACTAGCGGTTACTACGAGCAGTACTTC.

The rearrangement joins TRBV5-4 to TRBJ2-1; TRBD1 is a possible D gene (6 bases). V lost 4 bases and J lost 0, with 11 bases in between. Looked up from germline, CDR1 is SGHNT and CDR2 is YYREEE (reference sequence). This CDR3 comprises 15 residues. This CDR3 reads CASSGTGSSYNEQFF. The CDR3 nucleotides are TGTGCCAGCAGCGGAACAGGGAGCTCCTACAATGAGCAGTTCTTC.

This clone was recorded a few times. The chain combines TRBV6-1 with TRBJ2-5; 7 bases are shared with TRBD2. The J call may be mistaken, given a closer DNA end match to TRBJ2-7. Germline values: CDR1 MNHNS, CDR2 SASEGT. The CDR3 loop spans 14 amino acids. The CDR3 loop reads CASQTGGSSYEQYF. CDR3 DNA: TGTGCCTCCCAAACCGGCGGGAGCTCCTACGAGCAGTACTTC.

The rearrangement uses TRBV5-4 and TRBJ1-2; 7 bases agree with TRBD1. The germline V gene has CDR1 SGHNT and CDR2 YYREEE (reference sequence). The CDR3 runs to 14 residues. Trimming cost V 5 bases and J 7 bases; bases outside gene matches: 11. The CDR3 coding sequence is TGTGCCAGCAGTTTTGGGACAGCGGATCTTGGCTACACCTTC. This codes for CASSFGTADLGYTF.

For the CDR3, the DNA is TGCGCCAGCAGCCAACCCTTGGGGGGCGGGGAGCTGTTTTTT. It yields the protein CASSQPLGGGELFF. V gene TRBV4-1 combines with J gene TRBJ2-2; TRBD2 is a possible D gene (6 bases). Germline CDR1 and CDR2: MGHRA and YSYEKL. The CDR3 extends over 14 amino acids. Trimming took off 2 bases at V and 7 bases at J, with 11 bases between the two ends.

The J gene is TRBJ1-1, the V gene TRBV4-2; 9 nucleotides agree with TRBD1. Germline V gives CDR1 LGHNA, CDR2 YNFKEQ. CDR3 length: 13 residues. The trim removed 4 bases at V and 12 bases at J, leaving 9 bases unmatched. The CDR3 region has the DNA TGTGCCAGCAGCCGGGGGGGACAGGGAGAGACTTTCTTT. It translates to CASSRGGQGETFF.

The chain recombines TRBV18 with TRBJ1-3; TRBD1 agrees at 7 bases. There are 16 residues in the CDR3. The V and J ends lost 3 bases and 0 bases, in that order; junction bases with no gene match: 5. Per germline, CDR1 KGHSH and CDR2 LQKENI. In DNA form, the CDR3 reads TGTGCCAGCTCACCGGGACAGTCCCTCTCTGGAAACACCATATATTTT. Amino acid sequence: CASSPGQSLSGNTIYF.

The chain has TRBV11-2 and TRBJ2-7, with TRBD2 matching 8 bases. V lost 2 bases to trimming and J lost 3 bases; unmatched junction nucleotides: 6. The CDR3 runs to 15 residues. Germline V gives CDR1 SGHAT, CDR2 FQNNGV. As DNA, the CDR3 is TGTGCCAGCAGCTTACTCGCGGGGGGACGCTACGAGCAGTACTTC. Protein sequence: CASSLLAGGRYEQYF.

The genes are TRBV11-2 and TRBJ2-5, with unresolved D. Germline lookup yields CDR1 SGHAT and CDR2 FQNNGV. Trimming left V 5 bases short and J 2 bases short, with 9 bases between. The CDR3 is 13 residues long. The chain's CDR3 is CASSAIWQETQYF. The CDR3 DNA reads TGTGCCAGCAGCGCTATCTGGCAAGAGACCCAGTACTTC.

The chain recombines TRBV5-4 with TRBJ2-5, with 8 bases identical to TRBD1. The end of the DNA fits TRBJ2-7 better, so the J call may be wrong. From germline, CDR1 is SGHNT and CDR2 YYREEE (reference sequence). The CDR3 has 13 residues. The CDR3 DNA follows: TGTGCCAGCACCAGACAGGGGAGCGACGAGCAGTACTTC. Its translation: CASTRQGSDEQYF.

The chain joins TRBV5-4 to TRBJ2-6, with D perhaps matching TRBD2 (7 bases). V was shortened by 0 bases and J by 1 base, with 11 bases between the two germline ends. The CDR3 extends over 17 amino acids. Per the germline V gene, CDR1 is SGHNT and CDR2 is YYREEE (reference sequence). The CDR3 spells CASSLVGGRSGANVLTF. The CDR3 DNA reads TGTGCCAGCAGCTTGGTGGGGGGGCGTTCTGGGGCCAACGTCCTGACTTTC.

The chain employs TRBV2 and TRBJ1-5, with TRBD1 matching over 10 bases. The V gene end was trimmed by 6 bases and the J gene end by 0 bases; junction bases not matched to a gene: 2. The CDR3 is made up of 15 amino acids. The germline V gene encodes CDR1 SNHLY and CDR2 FYNNEI. This chain's CDR3 is CASSDRGLSNQPQHF. The CDR3 DNA reads as TGTGCCAGCAGCGACAGGGGGCTTAGCAATCAGCCCCAGCATTTT.

CDR3 bases: TGCGCCAGCAGCCGAGGGACTAGCAGCTACGCGTTCCAAGAGACCCAGTACTTC. The encoded protein is CASSRGTSSYAFQETQYF. The chain recombines TRBV4-1 with TRBJ2-5; 9 bases match TRBD2. V gave up 4 bases and J gave up 1 base; unmatched junction bases: 13. The CDR3 sequence is 18 residues long. Germline CDR1 reads MGHRA; CDR2 reads YSYEKL.

V usage is TRBV5-6 and J usage is TRBJ1-6, with TRBD1 matching 11 bases. Per germline, CDR1 SGHDT and CDR2 YYEEEE. The V and J ends lost 2 bases and 6 bases, in that order; junction bases with no gene match: 4. The CDR3 covers 16 residues. CDR3 coding DNA: TGTGCCAGCAGCTTCGGACAGGGGGCAAGTAATTCACCCCTCCACTTT. It codes for CASSFGQGASNSPLHF.

A few counts support this clone. J is TRBJ1-2 and V is TRBV14; 8 bases match TRBD1. The germline V gene has CDR1 SGHDN and CDR2 FVKESK. The CDR3 length is 14 residues. Germline trimming cut 3 bases from V and 4 bases from J; bases unmatched to any gene: 4. Here the CDR3 DNA reads TGTGCCAGCAGCCATCCCGGACAGGGCTATGGCTACACCTTC. Amino acid sequence: CASSHPGQGYGYTF.

The chain employs TRBV7-2 and TRBJ2-7, with TRBD2 identical over 9 bases. In germline, CDR1 is SGHTA, CDR2 FQGNSA. The CDR3 length is 15 residues. J gave up 3 bases and V 3 bases, and 6 bases lay outside the gene matches. The CDR3 spells CASSFVAGDSYEQYF. The CDR3 DNA is TGTGCCAGCAGCTTTGTAGCGGGAGACAGCTACGAGCAGTACTTC.

As to this clone: The germline gene is not matched at one end of the junction; a read error may be the cause. The same CDR3 also results from other DNA sequences found in this sample. The V gene is TRBV6-5, the J gene TRBJ2-7; TRBD1 aligns across 8 bases. This CDR3 comprises 15 residues. CDR1 is MNHEY, CDR2 SVGAGI, per germline. The CDR3 DNA sequence: TGTGCCAGCACCCCCACCGGGACAGGCTCCTACGAGCAATACTTC. It codes for CASTPTGTGSYEQYF.

This clone was recorded once. The chain employs TRBV28 and TRBJ2-1; a weak D match, TRBD1 (5 bases). Germline V lookup: CDR1 MDHEN, CDR2 SYDVKM. Trimming left V 6 bases short and J 3 bases short, with 18 bases between. The CDR3 is 16 residues long. For the CDR3, the DNA is TGTGCCAGCAGCCGCCTTATAGGGGAACACTACAATGAGCAGTTCTTC. This codes for CASSRLIGEHYNEQFF.